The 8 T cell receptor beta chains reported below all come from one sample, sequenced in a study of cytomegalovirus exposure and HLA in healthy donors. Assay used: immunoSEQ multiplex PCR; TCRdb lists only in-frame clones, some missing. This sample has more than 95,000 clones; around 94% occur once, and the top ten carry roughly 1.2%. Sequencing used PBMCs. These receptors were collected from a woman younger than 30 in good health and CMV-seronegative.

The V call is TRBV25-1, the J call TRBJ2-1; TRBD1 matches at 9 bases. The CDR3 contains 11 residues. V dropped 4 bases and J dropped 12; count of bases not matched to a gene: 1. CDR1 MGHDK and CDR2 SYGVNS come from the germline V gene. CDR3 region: CASSVTGGQFF. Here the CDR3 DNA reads TGTGCCAGCAGTGTGACAGGGGGGCAGTTCTTC.

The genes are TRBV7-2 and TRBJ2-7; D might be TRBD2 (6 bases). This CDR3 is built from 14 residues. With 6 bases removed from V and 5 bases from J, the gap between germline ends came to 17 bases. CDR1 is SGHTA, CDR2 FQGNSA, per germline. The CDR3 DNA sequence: TGTGCCAGCAGATCAACGGGAGTTAGCGACGAGCAGTACTTC. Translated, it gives CASRSTGVSDEQYF.

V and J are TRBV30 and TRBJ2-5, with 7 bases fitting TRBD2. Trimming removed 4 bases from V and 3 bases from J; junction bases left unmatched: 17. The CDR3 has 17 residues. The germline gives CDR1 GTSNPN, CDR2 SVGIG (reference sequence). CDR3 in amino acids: CAWTSGGRGLTKETQYF. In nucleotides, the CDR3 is TGTGCCTGGACCTCCGGGGGGAGGGGCCTAACCAAAGAGACCCAGTACTTC.

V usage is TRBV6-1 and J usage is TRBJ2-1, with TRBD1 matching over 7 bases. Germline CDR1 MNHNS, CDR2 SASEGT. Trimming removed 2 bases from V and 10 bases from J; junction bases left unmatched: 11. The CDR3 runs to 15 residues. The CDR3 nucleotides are TGTGCCAGCAGTGAAATCTGGACAGGCGACTTGGAGCAGTTCTTC. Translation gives CASSEIWTGDLEQFF.

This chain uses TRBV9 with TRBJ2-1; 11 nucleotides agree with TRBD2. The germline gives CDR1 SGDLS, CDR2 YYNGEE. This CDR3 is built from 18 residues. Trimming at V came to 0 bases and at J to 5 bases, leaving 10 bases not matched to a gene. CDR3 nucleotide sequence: TGTGCCAGCAGCGTAGCTTTAGCGGGAGGGCCATTCCACAATGAGCAGTTCTTC. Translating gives CASSVALAGGPFHNEQFF.

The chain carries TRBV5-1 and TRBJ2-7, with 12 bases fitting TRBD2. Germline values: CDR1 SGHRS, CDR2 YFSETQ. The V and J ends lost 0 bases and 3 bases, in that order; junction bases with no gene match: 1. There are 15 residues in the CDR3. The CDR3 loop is CASSLGTSGDYEQYF. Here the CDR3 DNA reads TGCGCCAGCAGCTTGGGGACTAGCGGGGACTACGAGCAGTACTTC.

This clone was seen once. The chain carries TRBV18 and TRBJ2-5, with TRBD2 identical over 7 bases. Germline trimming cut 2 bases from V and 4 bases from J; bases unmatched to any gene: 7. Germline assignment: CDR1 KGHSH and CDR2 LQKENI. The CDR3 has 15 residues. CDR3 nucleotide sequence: TGTGCCAGCTCACCAGATTTTGGGGGGGGAGAGACCCAGTACTTC. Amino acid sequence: CASSPDFGGGETQYF.

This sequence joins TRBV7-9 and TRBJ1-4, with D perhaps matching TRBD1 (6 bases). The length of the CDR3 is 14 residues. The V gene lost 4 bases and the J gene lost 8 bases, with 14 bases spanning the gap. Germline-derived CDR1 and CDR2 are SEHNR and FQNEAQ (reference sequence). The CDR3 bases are TGTGCCAGCAGCTATAACAGGGCGCGGGAAAAACTGTTTTTT. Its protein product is CASSYNRAREKLFF.